Following are 10 T cell receptor beta chains from one sample sequenced in a study of tumor and adjacent non-tumor tissue in lung cancer. TCRbeta libraries were built with three rounds of nested PCR, modified from ARM-PCR. TCRdb fed the multiplex PCR reads into MiXCR, producing one record per CDR3 protein. The sample shows around 210,000 distinct CDR3 sequences, over 55% of them seen only once. This sample's RNA came from whole unsorted tissue. The sequenced sample was lung tumor tissue. All receptors come from a man between 60 and 70 years old with non-small cell lung cancer.

About this clonotype: Its ends do not fully match the called genes, so a read error is possible. V gene TRBV6-1 combines with J gene TRBJ1-5; D gene uncertain. Germline CDR1 and CDR2: MNHNS and SASEGT. The CDR3 is 13 residues long. The CDR3 region has the DNA TGTGCCAGCATTGCTACACTTTATGAGCCCAAGCATTTT. Encoded protein: CASIATLYEPKHF.

This clonotype was observed a few times. A much larger clone sits a single nucleotide away, making a read error possible. The chain employs TRBV20-1 and TRBJ1-1, with D possibly TRBD1 on 5 matching bases. Germline V gene lookup returns CDR1 DFQATT and CDR2 SNEGSKA (reference sequence). The CDR3 is made up of 15 amino acids. Trimming removed 7 bases from V and 6 bases from J, with 24 bases in between. DNA for the CDR3: TGCAGTGTTGGGGCGTTGCGGACGGTGGCCGCTGAAGCTTTCTTT. Protein: CSVGALRTVAAEAFF.

With regard to this clonotype: At one boundary the junction diverges from the germline segment, which might be a read error. The rearrangement joins TRBV20-1 to TRBJ2-1; perhaps TRBD2 as D (6 bases). The CDR3 loop spans 19 amino acids. CDR1 and CDR2 from the germline V gene are DFQATT and SNEGSKA (reference sequence). The CDR3: CSTRAPRGPHKMANNEQFF. CDR3 in DNA: TGCAGTACTAGAGCCCCGCGGGGCCCCCACAAAATGGCCAACAATGAGCAGTTCTTC.

The sample holds many counts of this clonotype. The chain has TRBV6-5 and TRBJ2-3, with TRBD2 matching over 8 bases. Germline loops: CDR1 MNHEY, CDR2 SVGAGI. This CDR3 is 16 amino acids long. With 4 bases clipped from V and 0 bases from J, the junction kept 6 bases outside the gene matches. The CDR3 nucleotides read TGTGCCAGCAGTTTTACTAGCGGTTCTAGCACAGATACGCAGTATTTT. Translation gives CASSFTSGSSTDTQYF.

This clonotype was seen a few times. The chain joins TRBV6-5 to TRBJ2-7; D uncertain. V was shortened by 0 bases and J by 0 bases, with 9 bases between the two germline ends. From germline, CDR1 is MNHEY and CDR2 SVGAGI. The CDR3 extends over 15 amino acids. Written as DNA, the CDR3 is TGTGCCAGCAGTTACTCTTTGGACGCCTCCTACGAGCAGTACTTC. Translated: CASSYSLDASYEQYF.

This clonotype was seen once. This chain links TRBV7-8 with TRBJ2-7, with D perhaps matching TRBD2 (5 bases). Trimming took off 4 bases at V and 11 bases at J, with 15 bases between the two ends. This CDR3 contains 12 residues. Per the germline V gene, CDR1 is SGHVS and CDR2 is FQNEAQ. The CDR3 loop is CASSSGREREYF. The CDR3 DNA follows: TGTGCCAGCAGCTCCGGTAGGGAGAGGGAGTACTTC.

This clonotype came up many times. This chain uses TRBV4-3 with TRBJ2-5; TRBD1 aligns across 9 bases. The CDR3 is made up of 13 amino acids. The V gene's germline CDR1 is LGHNA and CDR2 YSLEER. V lost 1 base and J lost 7; bases outside the gene matches: 1. Written as DNA, the CDR3 is TGCGCCAGCAGCCAAGGACAGGGGGGGACCCAGTACTTC. It codes for CASSQGQGGTQYF.

This clonotype was seen a few times. The chain links TRBV20-1 to TRBJ2-7; D is possibly TRBD1 (6 bases). V shed 8 bases and J shed 6 bases, with 23 bases lying between them. CDR1 is DFQATT, CDR2 SNEGSKA, per germline (reference sequence). This CDR3 has 14 amino acids. The CDR3 region is CSTSPVQGRREQYF. CDR3 coding DNA: TGCAGTACCAGCCCCGTACAGGGAAGACGCGAGCAGTACTTC.

This clonotype was picked up a small number of times. The chain couples TRBV10-2 to TRBJ1-5; the match to TRBD1 covers 9 bases. V dropped 2 bases and J dropped 4; count of bases not matched to a gene: 0. The CDR3 loop spans 14 amino acids. Germline loops: CDR1 WSHSY, CDR2 SAAADI. The CDR3 DNA is TGCGCCAGCAGTGAGGGACAGGGGAATCAGCCCCAGCATTTT. Translation: CASSEGQGNQPQHF.

This clonotype showed up many times. The rearrangement joins TRBV12-3 or TRBV12-4 to TRBJ1-2, with 7 bases aligning to TRBD1. Trimming took 3 bases from V and 0 from J; bases not matched to a gene: 4. This CDR3 region has 15 residues. CDR3 protein: CASSFGDRANYGYTF. Written as DNA, the CDR3 is TGTGCCAGCAGTTTTGGGGACAGAGCTAACTATGGCTACACCTTC.